This T cell receptor beta chain was found in a study of shared clonotypes between healthy human individuals. Study findings and constraints: When naive CD4 clonotypes were compared across four donors, 5% to 5.5% were shared.

Trimming removed 2 bases from V and 2 bases from J, with 0 bases in between. This CDR3 comprises 10 residues. Germline lookup yields CDR1 GTSNPN and CDR2 SVGIG (reference sequence). This clone was seen a handful of times. Antigen unknown. Produced via immunoSEQ multiplex PCR; TCRdb's table is partial and in-frame only. The sample shows more than 2,000,000 clones, just over 90% of them seen only once. The TCR sequence derives from a man younger than 35 in good health. Some clones in this sample may be carry-over from other donors' samples. The chain joins TRBV30 to TRBJ1-2; D uncertain. The sequenced sample consisted of naive CD4+ T cells from PBMCs. Stated subset: CD45RA+ positively selected. The CDR3 loop is CAWSNYGYTF. The CDR3 nucleotides are TGTGCCTGGAGTAACTATGGCTACACCTTC.